This T cell receptor (beta chain) was documented in a study of T cell repertoires in cytomegalovirus infection (dated by TCRdb to between 2018 and 2021). Background for the entire study: Donor HLA type was relevant to the analysis, as public TCR beta signatures indicated carriage of CMV infection together with the matching HLA type. General study outcomes and caveats: In both this cohort and an independent cohort of approximately 350 donors, the cumulative frequency of public TCR beta family members distinguished carriers of CMV infection plus the relevant HLA type. The ex vivo response was dominated by HLA-C-restricted CMV-specific TCR beta clonotypes, and the single most frequent clonotype in two of eight donors was supplied by these HLA-C-restricted clonotypes.

This clonotype was seen ten or more times. There is no known antigen for this receptor. No base quality information exists; no much larger clone differs at one position. TCRdb records Illumina HiSeq 1500 as the sequencer. TCRdb took the public reads, trimmed them with fastp at Q25, ran MiXCR for clone calling and kept in-frame beta chains. Rows with one shared CDR3 protein collapse into an entry with the most common genes and DNA. Across this sample there are 740,000 or so distinct CDR3 sequences, with roughly a third seen only once. Of the sample, 2.8% falls within the top ten clones. The CDR3 holds 14 amino acids from the cysteine to the phenylalanine. This entry keeps only the CDR3 DNA: 42 bases, framed from base 1. Between the V and J ends, shortened by 3 bases and 10 bases respectively, the junction contains 13 bases.

This sequence originates from a human donor in good health (CMV status not recorded). Some clones in this sample may be carry-over from other donors' samples. Sequenced sample: PBMCs. The V gene is TRBV12-3 or TRBV12-4 and the J gene is TRBJ1-6; the D segment could be TRBD1, given 5 matching bases. The CDR3 sequence is CASSLQGIDSPLHF. The bases are TGTGCCAGCAGTTTGCAGGGAATAGACTCACCCCTCCACTTT.